The next 3 T cell receptor beta chains were all read from a single sample in a study of cytomegalovirus exposure and HLA in healthy donors (dated by TCRdb to 2016 to 2017). Libraries were prepared through the immunoSEQ multiplex PCR assay. For the multiplex PCR, a mixture combining 60 forward primers for TCR Vbeta segments and 13 reverse primers for TCR Jbeta segments was used. TCRdb took this table from immuneACCESS and kept in-frame rearrangements with V and J called. Such tables lack part of the clones; where checked against another copy, unresolved V genes explain under half of the gap, and the rest is unexplained. Counted in this sample were roughly 180,000 clones; over 80% of them appeared once. About 1.4% of the sample lies in the top ten. Sequencing input: PBMCs. These receptors came from a girl between 5 and 17 years old in good health and CMV-seropositive.

The chain couples TRBV6-1 to TRBJ1-1; the match to TRBD1 covers 7 bases. The CDR3 runs 14 residues. Looked up from germline, CDR1 is MNHNS and CDR2 is SASEGT. The V gene end was trimmed by 1 base and the J gene end by 4 bases; junction bases not matched to a gene: 3. The CDR3 sequence is CASSEGSGGTEAFF. Written as DNA, the CDR3 is TGTGCCAGCAGTGAAGGATCAGGGGGCACTGAAGCTTTCTTT.

The chain is built from TRBV11-2 and TRBJ2-5, with D possibly matching TRBD2 (6 bases). V was pared by 5 bases and J by 5 bases, with 18 bases between. The germline V gene has CDR1 SGHAT and CDR2 FQNNGV. This CDR3 is built from 15 residues. CDR3: CASSPEVPGRETQYF. CDR3 nucleotide sequence: TGTGCCAGCAGCCCCGAAGTTCCGGGGAGGGAGACCCAGTACTTC. The whole variable domain, remainder taken from reference TRBV11-2 and TRBJ2-5, is EAGVAQSPRYKIIEKRQSVAFWCNPISGHATLYWYQQILGQGPKLLIQFQNNGVVDDSQLPKDRFSAERLKGVDSTLKIQPAKLEDSAVYLCASSPEVPGRETQYFGPGTRLLVL.

CDR3 in DNA: TGTGCCACCAGCAGAGCGCCAGGGTGGGAGCAGTACTTC. Its translation: CATSRAPGWEQYF. The chain recombines TRBV15 with TRBJ2-7; possible D gene TRBD1, 5 bases. V was shortened by 1 base and J by 7 bases, with 11 bases between the two germline ends. Germline lookup yields CDR1 LNHNV and CDR2 YYDKDF (reference sequence). The CDR3 extends over 13 amino acids.